The next 11 T cell receptor beta chains were all read from a single sample in a study of T-cell memory formation after mild COVID-19. MiXCR, applied by TCRdb to the 5' RACE reads, yields one record per CDR3 protein. Of about 320,000 distinct CDR3 sequences listed, 13% to 15% are singletons. Sequenced: PBMCs or a T cell subset sorted from them (not recorded which). The source of these receptors is a young man who had mild COVID-19 (a few samples of this study predate the infection). Cell type and time point are not known.

This chain joins TRBV4-1 and TRBJ1-2, with TRBD1 as a possible D gene (5 bases). V was shortened by 1 base and J by 2 bases, with 8 bases between the two germline ends. Germline CDR1 is MGHRA and CDR2 is YSYEKL. The CDR3 has 14 residues. The CDR3 DNA sequence: TGCGCCAGCAGCCAAGCGGAGGGGAACTATGGCTACACCTTC. This encodes CASSQAEGNYGYTF.

This clonotype was seen a few times. The rearrangement links TRBV4-2 to TRBJ2-7, with a possible D match to TRBD2 (7 bases). V was trimmed by 0 bases and J by 4 bases, leaving 13 bases between them. CDR3 length: 15 amino acids. CDR1 and CDR2 from the germline V gene are LGHNA and YNFKEQ. The CDR3 bases are TGTGCCAGCAGCCAAGATTCGGGGGGCAGGTACGAGCAGTACTTC. Its protein is CASSQDSGGRYEQYF.

This clonotype was detected a few times. This chain connects TRBV4-3 to TRBJ2-4; possibly TRBD1 or TRBD2 for D (6 bases each). The length of the CDR3 is 17 residues. From germline, CDR1 is LGHNA and CDR2 YSLEER. Trimming left V 0 bases short and J 8 bases short, with 20 bases between. CDR3 in amino acids: CASSQDGGPRARDIQYF. The CDR3, as DNA: TGCGCCAGCAGCCAAGATGGGGGGCCCAGGGCGAGGGACATTCAGTACTTC.

This chain connects TRBV5-4 to TRBJ2-2; a weak D match, TRBD2 (5 bases). Germline assignment: CDR1 SGHNT and CDR2 YYREEE (reference sequence). Trimming removed 1 base at V and 4 bases at J, with 14 bases between. The CDR3 has 16 amino acids. The CDR3 reads CASSLYGLEPTGELFF. CDR3 DNA: TGTGCCAGCAGCTTGTACGGACTCGAACCCACCGGGGAGCTGTTTTTT.

A single count supports this clonotype. V is TRBV18 and J is TRBJ1-1, with TRBD1 matching 9 bases. The CDR3 consists of 17 residues. Germline CDR1 KGHSH, CDR2 LQKENI. V dropped 0 bases and J dropped 2; count of bases not matched to a gene: 7. The CDR3 bases are TGTGCCAGCTCACCACCCCACAGGGGGCTGTTTAACACTGAAGCTTTCTTT. Amino acids: CASSPPHRGLFNTEAFF.

This clonotype was counted at least ten times. The chain recombines TRBV5-1 with TRBJ2-7; D gene ambiguous. V lost 2 bases, J lost 3 bases, and 9 bases lay in between. The CDR3 has 13 amino acids. Germline lookup yields CDR1 SGHRS and CDR2 YFSETQ. CDR3 coding DNA: TGCGCCAGCAGCTTCTCAGGAAACTACGAGCAGTACTTC. Translation: CASSFSGNYEQYF.

This clonotype was seen ten or more times. The chain has TRBV20-1 and TRBJ1-2, with TRBD1 matching 8 bases. Germline-derived CDR1 and CDR2 are DFQATT and SNEGSKA (reference sequence). J gave up 3 bases and V 5 bases, and 14 bases lay outside the gene matches. This CDR3 spans 16 amino acids. Here the CDR3 reads CSAPRLGSGGDYGYTF. The CDR3 DNA is TGCAGTGCTCCTCGACTCGGGTCAGGGGGCGACTATGGCTACACCTTC.

This clonotype occurred a few times. The chain is built from TRBV7-9 and TRBJ2-4, with D possibly TRBD1 on 6 matching bases. Germline loops: CDR1 SEHNR, CDR2 FQNEAQ (reference sequence). V lost 1 base to trimming and J lost 0 bases, with 13 bases between them. This CDR3 is built from 17 residues. The CDR3 loop reads CASSLEGQSLAKNIQYF. The CDR3 DNA follows: TGTGCCAGCAGCTTAGAAGGACAGAGTTTAGCCAAAAACATTCAGTACTTC.

This clonotype appeared once. The rearrangement joins TRBV5-1 to TRBJ2-1; 8 positions match TRBD2. The ends lost 4 bases at V and 9 bases at J; junction bases unmatched: 12. Germline CDR1 is SGHRS and CDR2 is YFSETQ. The CDR3 contains 15 residues. The CDR3 DNA reads TGCGCCAGCAGCCAAGAGGGGACTAGTTCCCGTGAGCAGTTCTTC. Its translation is CASSQEGTSSREQFF.

There are many counts of this clonotype. This chain joins TRBV4-1 and TRBJ2-1; the D gene is possibly TRBD1 (5 bases). Trimming pared 0 bases from V and 14 bases from J, leaving 14 bases between. Germline loops: CDR1 MGHRA, CDR2 YSYEKL. The CDR3 is 13 residues long. The CDR3 spells CASSQEPQGRKFF. CDR3 nucleotide sequence: TGCGCCAGCAGCCAAGAGCCCCAGGGTCGGAAGTTCTTC.

This clonotype was counted at least ten times. The V call is TRBV11-2, the J call TRBJ2-3; D possibly corresponds to TRBD1 (6 bases). Looked up from germline, CDR1 is SGHAT and CDR2 is FQNNGV. The CDR3 contains 17 residues. The V end was cut by 1 base, the J end by 2 bases, with 16 bases between. CDR3 sequence reads: CASSLAQGSSFTDTQYF. The CDR3 DNA follows: TGTGCCAGCAGCTTAGCGCAGGGGTCTTCGTTCACAGATACGCAGTATTTT.